The clone carrying this T cell receptor (beta chain) was seen once. Per the original methods: For nucleated cells, counts were estimated from reference gene primer amplification. Sequencing was performed with immunoSEQ multiplex PCR; in TCRdb, only in-frame clones are kept and a portion is missing. V, J and clone size were drawn from that table, and D and trimming were deduced from the DNA. Of roughly 400,000 clones listed, 70% to 90% were seen once; the top ten hold approximately 1.5%. This entry comes from a study of blood T cell repertoires in COVID-19. In the study overall: There were acute and convalescent COVID-19 samples, and they came from the United States, Italy and Spain. T cells, B-cell-depleted T cells, or PBMCs supplied cDNA or gDNA.

V was cut by 1 base and J by 1 base, with 20 bases left in between. The germline CDR1 and CDR2 sequences are MDHEN and SYDVKM. The CDR3 is 18 amino acids. Cohort allocation depended upon clinical history that participants reported. Sequenced input: PBMCs or T cells enriched from blood (not recorded which). This TCR came from a woman aged 18-30 years who had been exposed to COVID-19. The genes are TRBV28 and TRBJ2-7, with TRBD1 as a possible D gene (6 bases). The CDR3 is CASSLYVRKRDTSYEQYF. The DNA of the CDR3 is TGTGCCAGCAGTTTATATGTCCGAAAGAGGGACACTTCCTACGAGCAGTACTTC.